The 5 T cell receptor beta chains below come from one sample, sequenced in a study of cytomegalovirus exposure and HLA in healthy donors. 13 Jbeta primers and 60 Vbeta primers were used for the PCR. Method: immunoSEQ multiplex PCR; TCRdb's copy keeps in-frame clones and lacks some. The table lists roughly 180,000 clones, roughly 82% of them singletons. What was sequenced was PBMCs. These receptors were taken from a middle-aged man in good health and CMV-seronegative.

The rearrangement links TRBV18 to TRBJ2-7; the D is unclear. There are 14 residues in the CDR3. The germline V gene encodes CDR1 KGHSH and CDR2 LQKENI. Trimming removed 0 bases at V and 2 bases at J, with 8 bases between. CDR3 bases: TGTGCCAGCTCACCACCGGGCAGGCCCTACGAGCAGTACTTC. This gives the protein CASSPPGRPYEQYF.

J is TRBJ2-2 and V is TRBV29-1, with D possibly TRBD1 on 5 matching bases. The CDR3 length is 14 residues. The V end was cut by 1 base, the J end by 5 bases, with 11 bases between. Looked up from germline, CDR1 is SQVTM and CDR2 is ANQGSEA. The CDR3 sequence is CSVEVDPGTGELFF. The CDR3 DNA sequence: TGCAGCGTTGAAGTCGACCCAGGGACCGGGGAGCTGTTTTTT.

This clone was counted a single time. This chain uses TRBV27 with TRBJ2-7, with D maybe TRBD2 (5 bases). CDR1 and CDR2 from the germline V gene are MNHEY and SMNVEV (reference sequence). The CDR3 has 14 amino acids. Trimming left V 10 bases short and J 3 bases short, with 19 bases between. The CDR3 sequence: CATNRWSGSYEQYF. CDR3 nucleotide sequence: TGTGCCACCAACCGTTGGAGCGGTAGCTACGAGCAGTACTTC.

This chain connects TRBV28 to TRBJ2-6; 8 bases align to TRBD1. Losses at the gene ends were 6 bases for V and 3 bases for J; bases not matched to a gene: 7. The CDR3 contains 16 residues. Germline V gene data show CDR1 as MDHEN and CDR2 as SYDVKM. The CDR3 here is CASRTDRAIGANVLTF. The CDR3 DNA sequence: TGTGCCAGCAGAACGGACAGGGCGATTGGGGCCAACGTCCTGACTTTC.

The rearrangement joins TRBV13 to TRBJ2-5; 7 bases agree with TRBD2. The CDR3 length is 16 residues. Trimming at V came to 1 base and at J to 2 bases, leaving 7 bases not matched to a gene. Germline CDR1 and CDR2: PRHDT and FYEKMQ (reference sequence). The DNA for the CDR3 is TGTGCCAGCAGCTTAGACCCAGCGGGGTTTCAAGAGACCCAGTACTTC. The encoded protein is CASSLDPAGFQETQYF.